These 25 T cell receptor beta chains share one sample of origin, sequenced in a study of T cells in Graves' hyperthyroidism and ophthalmopathy. RNA transcripts gave rise to amplified TCR beta CDR3 regions. First-round RT-PCR with HTBI primers amplified the TCR CDR3 region. TCRdb re-analysed the multiplex PCR reads in MiXCR, keeping a single row per CDR3 protein. The sample has around 530,000 distinct CDR3 sequences, 15% to 20% seen once. The sample was blood. These receptors came from a young woman with Graves' ophthalmopathy.

This clonotype was observed at least ten times. V gene TRBV6-1 combines with J gene TRBJ1-2; no firm D call. The germline V gene encodes CDR1 MNHNS and CDR2 SASEGT. Trimming removed 5 bases from V and 8 bases from J, with 24 bases in between. The CDR3 sequence is 16 residues long. The CDR3 is CASSPPLAVPHQGYTF. The CDR3 DNA reads as TGTGCCAGCAGTCCTCCTTTGGCGGTCCCTCACCAGGGCTACACCTTC.

On this clonotype itself: A clone one base away is much larger, so this may be a read error. CDR3 coding DNA: TGTGCCTCTATAAGCGGGCTAGCGCATTCCTACGAGCAGTTCTTC. Its translation is CASISGLAHSYEQFF. The rearrangement links TRBV6-2 or TRBV6-3 to TRBJ2-1, with D possibly matching TRBD2 (6 bases). The CDR3 covers 15 residues. V was trimmed by 11 bases and J by 10 bases, leaving 27 bases between them. The germline gives CDR1 MNHEY, CDR2 SVGEGT.

Many counts were recorded for this clonotype. The rearrangement uses TRBV30 and TRBJ2-1, with a possible D match to TRBD1 (5 bases). There are 14 residues in the CDR3. The germline V gene encodes CDR1 GTSNPN and CDR2 SVGIG (reference sequence). Trimming pared 5 bases from V and 12 bases from J, leaving 23 bases between. CDR3 bases: TGTGCCTGGTGTTGGGGCCTAGGAGACACTGTGCAGTTCTTC. Its protein product is CAWCWGLGDTVQFF.

This clonotype came up many times. The chain recombines TRBV5-1 with TRBJ2-7, with 8 bases matching TRBD2. The germline gives CDR1 SGHRS, CDR2 YFSETQ. J gave up 5 bases and V 6 bases, and 13 bases lay outside the gene matches. The CDR3 is 15 amino acids. This chain's CDR3 is CASTSKGREGDEQYF. The CDR3 coding sequence is TGCGCCAGCACCTCTAAGGGACGGGAGGGAGACGAGCAGTACTTC.

The CDR3: CASSRFSGPYTDTQYF. As DNA, the CDR3 is TGTGCCAGCAGCCGTTTTAGCGGGCCGTACACAGATACGCAGTATTTT. The chain employs TRBV7-2 and TRBJ2-3; 7 nucleotides line up with TRBD2. The CDR3 length is 16 residues. With 5 bases clipped from V and 2 bases from J, the junction kept 10 bases outside the gene matches. Germline lookup yields CDR1 SGHTA and CDR2 FQGNSA.

This clonotype was detected many times. The chain joins TRBV30 to TRBJ2-1; D not resolved. The CDR3 contains 14 residues. Germline CDR1 is GTSNPN and CDR2 is SVGIG (reference sequence). V lost 0 bases and J lost 6, with 12 bases in between. The CDR3 loop is CAWSVQIGSNEQFF. The CDR3 bases are TGTGCCTGGAGTGTTCAGATAGGGTCCAATGAGCAGTTCTTC.

In this sample, this clonotype turned up a few times. V gene TRBV19 combines with J gene TRBJ1-4, with 7 bases matching TRBD1. The CDR3 runs 14 residues. Germline V gives CDR1 LNHDA, CDR2 SQIVND (reference sequence). J was trimmed by 6 bases and V by 8 bases; bases with no gene match: 9. CDR3 DNA sequence: TGTGCCAGTCGAAGACAGGGAGTTGATGAAAAACTGTTTTTT. Its translation is CASRRQGVDEKLFF.

This clonotype showed up many times. This rearrangement joins TRBV28 to TRBJ1-1; D unresolved. Germline CDR1 MDHEN, CDR2 SYDVKM. The V end was cut by 3 bases, the J end by 4 bases, with 9 bases between. The CDR3 length is 13 residues. The CDR3 bases are TGTGCCAGCAGTTTGGGTCTCCGCACTGAAGCTTTCTTT. This encodes CASSLGLRTEAFF.

In this sample, this clonotype turned up many times. The chain uses TRBV28 and TRBJ2-5; TRBD2 is a possible D gene (5 bases). This CDR3 is 14 amino acids long. The V gene lost 1 base and the J gene lost 5 bases, with 11 bases spanning the gap. Per germline, CDR1 MDHEN and CDR2 SYDVKM. CDR3 sequence (DNA): TGTGCCAGCAGTTTATCCGGGAATGGGGAGACCCAGTACTTC. This gives the protein CASSLSGNGETQYF.

Ten or more counts support this clonotype. CDR3 in amino acids: CASSIQGAYEQYF. CDR3 nucleotide sequence: TGTGCCAGCAGTATACAGGGTGCCTACGAGCAGTACTTC. The chain has TRBV27 and TRBJ2-7; perhaps TRBD1 as D (6 bases). The CDR3 runs 13 residues. Germline CDR1 and CDR2: MNHEY and SMNVEV (reference sequence). V shed 5 bases and J shed 2 bases, with 10 bases lying between them.

This clonotype was seen repeatedly, ten times or more. The rearrangement joins TRBV7-2 to TRBJ1-2; maybe TRBD1 (5 bases). V was pared by 1 base and J by 4 bases, with 10 bases between. Germline values: CDR1 SGHTA, CDR2 FQGNSA. This CDR3 contains 14 residues. The CDR3 coding sequence is TGTGCCAGCAGCTTAGTGGACATGTCCTATGGCTACACCTTC. Translation gives CASSLVDMSYGYTF. Based on the CDR3 plus reference TRBV7-2 and TRBJ1-2, the full variable domain is GAGVSQSPSNKVTEKGKDVELRCDPISGHTALYWYRQSLGQGLEFLIYFQGNSAPDKSGLPSDRFSAERTGGSVSTLTIQRTQQEDSAVYLCASSLVDMSYGYTFGSGTRLTVV.

The chain joins TRBV10-2 to TRBJ1-1; no clear D. Germline V gene data show CDR1 as WSHSY and CDR2 as SAAADI. The V end was cut by 6 bases, the J end by 8 bases, with 19 bases between. The CDR3 loop spans 14 amino acids. The CDR3 DNA reads as TGCGCCAGCAGGGGGTTCACGGCTCCATACGAAGCTTTCTTT. Protein: CASRGFTAPYEAFF.

Many counts were recorded for this clonotype. The chain recombines TRBV7-3 with TRBJ1-2; 8 bases agree with TRBD1. Germline CDR1 reads SGHTA; CDR2 reads FQGTGA. This CDR3 spans 12 amino acids. J gave up 9 bases and V 3 bases, and 3 bases lay outside the gene matches. Here the CDR3 DNA reads TGTGCCAGCAGCTTCGGACAGGGAAGCTACACCTTC. Protein: CASSFGQGSYTF.

Many counts were recorded for this clonotype. The gene calls are TRBV12-3 or TRBV12-4 and TRBJ1-6; TRBD1 might be the D (6 bases). This CDR3 comprises 15 residues. Trimming pared 6 bases from V and 5 bases from J, leaving 14 bases between. CDR3 nucleotide sequence: TGTGCCAGCAGCCCCGGACAGACCAATAATTCACCCCTCCACTTT. As protein: CASSPGQTNNSPLHF.

This sequence joins TRBV25-1 and TRBJ2-4; D is unresolved. Germline CDR1 reads MGHDK; CDR2 reads SYGVNS. Trimming cost V 4 bases and J 1 base, with 14 bases left between them. This CDR3 is built from 16 residues. CDR3 coding DNA: TGTGCCAGCAGTGTGGACGGAGACGTGGCCAAAAACATTCAGTACTTC. It yields the protein CASSVDGDVAKNIQYF.

This chain links TRBV27 with TRBJ1-2; TRBD1 agrees at 12 bases. CDR3 size: 15 residues. Germline-derived CDR1 and CDR2 are MNHEY and SMNVEV (reference sequence). V shed 4 bases and J 7 bases; nucleotides not matched to a gene: 7. Here the CDR3 reads CASSSPGTGGRGYTF. CDR3 in DNA: TGTGCCAGCAGTTCTCCCGGGACAGGGGGCCGTGGCTACACCTTC.

This clonotype has a count of ten or more. The chain couples TRBV20-1 to TRBJ1-5; weak D call: TRBD1 (6 bases). V lost 6 bases to trimming and J lost 3 bases, with 18 bases between them. This CDR3 has 15 amino acids. The germline gives CDR1 DFQATT, CDR2 SNEGSKA (reference sequence). CDR3 protein: CSAIRGLQDNQPQHF. The CDR3 DNA follows: TGCAGTGCAATCAGGGGCCTTCAGGACAATCAGCCCCAGCATTTT.

In this sample, this clonotype turned up many times. The rearrangement uses TRBV5-6 and TRBJ1-1, with TRBD1 identical over 8 bases. The germline V gene has CDR1 SGHDT and CDR2 YYEEEE. This CDR3 has 15 residues. Trimming cost V 4 bases and J 4 bases; bases outside gene matches: 9. CDR3 sequence: CASSPRTGSSTEAFF. CDR3 nucleotide sequence: TGTGCCAGCAGCCCACGGACAGGGTCGTCCACTGAAGCTTTCTTT.

Comments on this clonotype: A read error may be the cause here, since a much bigger clone is one base away. This chain uses TRBV27 with TRBJ1-6; D is uncertain. V was trimmed by 3 bases and J by 11 bases, leaving 11 bases between them. There are 13 residues in the CDR3. CDR1 and CDR2 (germline): MNHEY, SMNVEV (reference sequence). As DNA, the CDR3 is TGTGCCAGCAGTTTGGCAATGAGGGCACCCCTCCACTTT. Translation: CASSLAMRAPLHF.

This clonotype was seen many times. The chain employs TRBV28 and TRBJ2-2, with 12 nucleotides matching TRBD2. Germline V lookup: CDR1 MDHEN, CDR2 SYDVKM. The V gene end was trimmed by 3 bases and the J gene end by 3 bases; junction bases not matched to a gene: 5. CDR3 size: 17 residues. CDR3 DNA sequence: TGTGCCAGCAGTTTCTTACTAGCGGGAGGATACACCGGGGAGCTGTTTTTT. It yields the protein CASSFLLAGGYTGELFF. Looking up the rest from reference TRBV28 and TRBJ2-2 gives the full variable domain: DVKVTQSSRYLVKRTGEKVFLECVQDMDHENMFWYRQDPGLGLRLIYFSYDVKMKEKGDIPEGYSVSREKKERFSLILESASTNQTSMYLCASSFLLAGGYTGELFFGEGSRLTVL.

For this clonotype: A much larger clone differs from this one at a single base, so this may be a read error. The chain links TRBV5-5 to TRBJ1-5; D may be TRBD1 (6 bases). This CDR3 comprises 14 residues. CDR1 is SGHKS, CDR2 YYEKEE, per germline (reference sequence). The CDR3 reads CASSDERGNQPPHF. CDR3 coding DNA: TGTGCCAGCAGCGATGAGAGGGGGAATCAGCCCCCGCATTTT.

This clonotype was picked up many times. The chain combines TRBV20-1 with TRBJ2-3; 8 bases are a match to TRBD2. The CDR3 has 14 amino acids. Germline V gene lookup returns CDR1 DFQATT and CDR2 SNEGSKA (reference sequence). With 6 bases clipped from V and 3 bases from J, the junction kept 8 bases outside the gene matches. This CDR3 is CSAPDGGGTDTQYF. CDR3 DNA sequence: TGCAGTGCCCCAGACGGCGGGGGGACAGATACGCAGTATTTT.

This clonotype was detected a few times. V gene TRBV6-1 combines with J gene TRBJ2-5, with a weak D call TRBD1 (6 bases). V gave up 6 bases and J gave up 0 bases, with 14 bases separating them. This CDR3 contains 15 residues. CDR1 is MNHNS and CDR2 is SASEGT in the germline V gene. Here the CDR3 reads CASRASGTHQETQYF. CDR3 coding DNA: TGTGCCAGCAGAGCCTCCGGGACACACCAAGAGACCCAGTACTTC.

In its sample, this clonotype was seen many times. CDR3 protein: CASSPRSSGEKLFF. In DNA, the CDR3 is TGTGCCAGCAGTCCTAGGAGTTCAGGGGAAAAACTGTTTTTT. The chain carries TRBV28 and TRBJ1-4; tentatively, D is TRBD1 (5 bases). Trimming took 5 bases from V and 8 from J, leaving 15 bases between them. This CDR3 has 14 amino acids. Germline lookup yields CDR1 MDHEN and CDR2 SYDVKM.

The chain combines TRBV19 with TRBJ1-5; D uncertain. There are 15 residues in the CDR3. Germline-derived CDR1 and CDR2 are LNHDA and SQIVND (reference sequence). The V end lost 5 bases, the J end lost 7 bases, and 18 bases lay between the germline ends. The CDR3: CASSWQDGIRQPQHF. CDR3 bases: TGTGCCAGTAGTTGGCAGGACGGGATAAGACAGCCCCAGCATTTT.